Below, 21 T cell receptor beta chains from the same sample are listed, as sequenced in a study of Graves' ophthalmopathy and Graves' hyperthyroidism. RNA transcripts served as template for amplifying TCR beta CDR3 sequences. The workflow started with a first-round RT-PCR run with HTBI primers and then moved on to a second-round multiplex PCR. MiXCR was run by TCRdb on the multiplex PCR reads, yielding one entry per CDR3 protein. The repertoire includes over 45,000 distinct CDR3 sequences, over 45% of them detected once, and roughly a quarter sits in the top ten. What was sequenced was peripheral blood. The receptors were sampled from an adult man with Graves' ophthalmopathy.

The V call is TRBV24-1, the J call TRBJ2-3; 8 nucleotides agree with TRBD1. Germline assignment: CDR1 KGHDR and CDR2 SFDVKD. This CDR3 spans 12 amino acids. Trimming removed 9 bases from V and 3 bases from J; junction bases left unmatched: 1. CDR3 loop: CATGDRTDTQYF. Here the CDR3 DNA reads TGTGCCACCGGGGACAGGACAGATACGCAGTATTTT.

The gene calls are TRBV7-2 and TRBJ1-2; D possibly corresponds to TRBD1 (6 bases). In germline, CDR1 is SGHTA, CDR2 FQGNSA. This CDR3 has 15 residues. V lost 3 bases, J lost 6 bases, and 17 bases lay in between. The CDR3 DNA reads as TGTGCCAGCAGCTTTAAGGGGAGGGGGGCCAATGGCTACACCTTC. Translation: CASSFKGRGANGYTF.

Many counts were recorded for this clonotype. V is TRBV2 and J is TRBJ2-2; 8 bases are a match to TRBD1. This CDR3 spans 14 amino acids. The J segment lost 8 bases and the V segment lost 6 bases, leaving 8 bases of the junction unmatched. Germline-derived CDR1 and CDR2 are SNHLY and FYNNEI. The CDR3 here is CASSQGAQVGELFF. The DNA of the CDR3 is TGTGCCAGCAGCCAGGGGGCCCAGGTTGGGGAGCTGTTTTTT.

CDR3 sequence reads: CSAREDRRAGQETQYF. Written as DNA, the CDR3 is TGCAGTGCTAGAGAAGACCGCCGAGCGGGCCAAGAGACCCAGTACTTC. The chain joins TRBV20-1 to TRBJ2-5, with a weak D call TRBD2 (6 bases). There are 16 residues in the CDR3. Germline V gives CDR1 DFQATT, CDR2 SNEGSKA (reference sequence). Trimming left V 0 bases short and J 1 base short, with 15 bases between.

This clonotype ranks as medium-sized. The chain employs TRBV29-1 and TRBJ1-1; no definite D call. The CDR3 is 12 amino acids. The germline V and J ends were trimmed by 6 bases and 0 bases, with 8 bases remaining between them. Germline-derived CDR1 and CDR2 are SQVTM and ANQGSEA. In DNA, the CDR3 is TGCAGCGTCGCATCAATGAACACTGAAGCTTTCTTT. Translation: CSVASMNTEAFF.

By frequency in the sample, this clonotype is medium-sized. This sequence joins TRBV10-2 and TRBJ2-1; D is unresolved. Germline V gene sequence: CDR1 WSHSY, CDR2 SAAADI. Trimming removed 5 bases from V and 7 bases from J, with 6 bases in between. This CDR3 has 11 residues. The CDR3: CASSPANEQFF. In DNA, the CDR3 is TGCGCCAGCAGTCCAGCAAATGAGCAGTTCTTC.

The chain is built from TRBV5-1 and TRBJ1-2, with 10 bases that match TRBD1. The germline V gene encodes CDR1 SGHRS and CDR2 YFSETQ. The CDR3 has 15 amino acids. The V and J ends lost 1 base and 4 bases, in that order; junction bases with no gene match: 4. CDR3 loop: CASSLTGTGVYGYTF. The CDR3 DNA reads TGCGCCAGCAGCTTGACCGGGACAGGGGTCTATGGCTACACCTTC. Variable domain in full (rest from reference TRBV5-1 and TRBJ1-2): KAGVTQTPRYLIKTRGQQVTLSCSPISGHRSVSWYQQTPGQGLQFLFEYFSETQRNKGNFPGRFSGRQFSNSRSEMNVSTLELGDSALYLCASSLTGTGVYGYTFGSGTRLTVV.

The sample holds many counts of this clonotype. The chain joins TRBV20-1 to TRBJ1-5, with D perhaps matching TRBD1 (5 bases). This CDR3 has 15 residues. V was pared by 3 bases and J by 0 bases, with 12 bases between. The germline gives CDR1 DFQATT, CDR2 SNEGSKA (reference sequence). CDR3 DNA sequence: TGCAGTGCTAGCTTGGGGGGGTATAGCAATCAGCCCCAGCATTTT. Translating it yields CSASLGGYSNQPQHF.

The chain recombines TRBV20-1 with TRBJ2-7, with 14 positions matching TRBD2. Trimming removed 6 bases from V and 2 bases from J; junction bases left unmatched: 3. Looked up from germline, CDR1 is DFQATT and CDR2 is SNEGSKA (reference sequence). This CDR3 contains 14 residues. CDR3 residues: CSASTSGRAYEQYF. As DNA, the CDR3 is TGCAGTGCGTCGACTAGCGGGAGGGCCTACGAGCAGTACTTC.

The CDR3, as DNA: TGTGCCAGCAGCACGTTTCAGGGGGCCTCACCCCTCCACTTT. Amino acids: CASSTFQGASPLHF. The chain is built from TRBV9 and TRBJ1-6; 8 positions agree with TRBD1. Losses at the gene ends were 4 bases for V and 10 bases for J; bases not matched to a gene: 7. The CDR3 length is 14 residues. Germline CDR1 is SGDLS and CDR2 is YYNGEE.

The rearrangement links TRBV20-1 to TRBJ2-4, with 7 bases aligning to TRBD1. The CDR3 totals 15 residues. Per the germline V gene, CDR1 is DFQATT and CDR2 is SNEGSKA (reference sequence). V shed 1 base and J 1 base; nucleotides not matched to a gene: 4. The CDR3 protein is CSARAAGGAKNIQYF. The CDR3 nucleotides are TGCAGTGCTAGAGCGGCAGGGGGTGCCAAAAACATTCAGTACTTC.

This chain uses TRBV28 with TRBJ2-2, with TRBD2 matching 7 bases. CDR3 length equals 14 residues. Germline trimming cut 2 bases from V and 5 bases from J; bases unmatched to any gene: 2. In germline, CDR1 is MDHEN, CDR2 SYDVKM. CDR3 sequence: CASSLLAETGELFF. CDR3 bases: TGTGCCAGCAGTTTACTAGCGGAGACCGGGGAGCTGTTTTTT.

This clonotype has only one observation. The rearrangement links TRBV19 to TRBJ1-1; D is ambiguous. The CDR3 covers 16 residues. The germline gives CDR1 LNHDA, CDR2 SQIVND (reference sequence). Trimming stripped 3 bases from V and 1 base from J, with 15 bases between. The CDR3 sequence: CASSIRADGKNTEAFF. CDR3 nucleotides: TGTGCCAGTAGTATCCGGGCGGACGGAAAGAACACTGAAGCTTTCTTT. The entire variable domain, with the rest obtained from reference TRBV19 and TRBJ1-1, is as follows: DGGITQSPKYLFRKEGQNVTLSCEQNLNHDAMYWYRQDPGQGLRLIYYSQIVNDFQKGDIAEGYSVSREKKESFPLTVTSAQKNPTAFYLCASSIRADGKNTEAFFGQGTRLTVV.

Regarding this clonotype: Given a much more abundant clone one base away, this may be a read error. As the CDR3 is not closed by the conserved phenylalanine or tryptophan, this likely results from a read error. The chain has TRBV5-6 and TRBJ2-7; D is perhaps TRBD1 or TRBD2 (5 bases each). The V end was cut by 3 bases, the J end by 4 bases, with 8 bases between. CDR1 is SGHDT, CDR2 YYEEEE, per germline. This CDR3 spans 12 amino acids. The CDR3 nucleotides are TGTGCCAGCAGCTGGGGGAAATACGAGCAGTACCCC. This codes for CASSWGKYEQYP.

This clonotype was counted many times. This chain links TRBV28 with TRBJ1-1; D remains ambiguous. Germline V gene lookup returns CDR1 MDHEN and CDR2 SYDVKM. Trimming cost V 5 bases and J 3 bases, with 7 bases left between them. The CDR3 is 12 residues long. The CDR3 spells CASSPTHTEAFF. The CDR3 DNA reads TGTGCCAGCAGTCCTACTCACACTGAAGCTTTCTTT.

This clonotype was counted a single time. The CDR3 DNA reads TGTGCCAGCAGTGAAAGTCACGAGCAGTACTTC. This translates into CASSESHEQYF. The chain recombines TRBV2 with TRBJ2-7; no clear D. CDR1 and CDR2 (germline): SNHLY, FYNNEI. The CDR3 has 11 amino acids. Between the trimmed V and J ends, which lost 2 bases and 5 bases, there was a span of 4 bases.

The rearrangement joins TRBV7-4 to TRBJ2-1; either TRBD1 or TRBD2 may fit D (5 bases each). Trimming left V 7 bases short and J 4 bases short, with 14 bases between. CDR1 and CDR2 from the germline V gene are SGHVT and SQSDAQ. The CDR3 sequence is 14 residues long. CDR3 sequence reads: CASTPRGNYNEQFF. In nucleotides, the CDR3 is TGTGCCAGCACCCCGAGGGGTAATTACAATGAGCAGTTCTTC. Complete variable domain (other parts from reference TRBV7-4 and TRBJ2-1): GAGVSQSPRYKVAKRGRDVALRCDSISGHVTLYWYRQTLGQGSEVLTYSQSDAQRDKSGRPSGRFSAERPERSVSTLKIQRTEQGDSAVYLCASTPRGNYNEQFFGPGTRLTVL.

At least ten counts were recorded for this clonotype. The V call is TRBV9, the J call TRBJ2-3; 8 nucleotides match TRBD1. CDR1 is SGDLS, CDR2 YYNGEE, per germline. The CDR3 covers 16 residues. J lost 4 bases, V lost 4 bases, and 11 bases had no gene match. The chain's CDR3 is CASSQPGRGLADTQYF. CDR3 DNA: TGTGCCAGCAGCCAACCGGGCAGGGGGCTGGCAGATACGCAGTATTTT.

In its sample, this clonotype was seen many times. The J gene is TRBJ2-3, the V gene TRBV5-1; D is perhaps TRBD2 (6 bases). Germline assignment: CDR1 SGHRS and CDR2 YFSETQ. The V gene lost 2 bases and the J gene lost 3 bases, with 7 bases spanning the gap. The CDR3 contains 13 residues. Written as DNA, the CDR3 is TGCGCCAGCAGCTTAGGAGGGACAGATACGCAGTATTTT. Translating gives CASSLGGTDTQYF.

On this clonotype: A junction boundary mismatches the germline segment, possibly from a read error. The V gene is TRBV20-1, the J gene TRBJ2-1, with D unresolved. Germline lookup yields CDR1 DFQATT and CDR2 SNEGSKA (reference sequence). This CDR3 has 8 amino acids. The chain's CDR3 is CSATQPSF. For the CDR3, the DNA is TGCAGTGCTACCCAACCCTCATTC.

This chain joins TRBV7-6 and TRBJ2-1; either TRBD1 or TRBD2 may supply D (5 bases each). The V gene's germline CDR1 is SGHVS and CDR2 FNYEAQ. This CDR3 contains 14 residues. V gave up 5 bases and J gave up 12 bases, with 20 bases separating them. The CDR3 protein is CASSTTERGARQFF. The CDR3 nucleotides read TGTGCCAGCAGCACTACTGAACGGGGCGCCAGGCAGTTCTTC.